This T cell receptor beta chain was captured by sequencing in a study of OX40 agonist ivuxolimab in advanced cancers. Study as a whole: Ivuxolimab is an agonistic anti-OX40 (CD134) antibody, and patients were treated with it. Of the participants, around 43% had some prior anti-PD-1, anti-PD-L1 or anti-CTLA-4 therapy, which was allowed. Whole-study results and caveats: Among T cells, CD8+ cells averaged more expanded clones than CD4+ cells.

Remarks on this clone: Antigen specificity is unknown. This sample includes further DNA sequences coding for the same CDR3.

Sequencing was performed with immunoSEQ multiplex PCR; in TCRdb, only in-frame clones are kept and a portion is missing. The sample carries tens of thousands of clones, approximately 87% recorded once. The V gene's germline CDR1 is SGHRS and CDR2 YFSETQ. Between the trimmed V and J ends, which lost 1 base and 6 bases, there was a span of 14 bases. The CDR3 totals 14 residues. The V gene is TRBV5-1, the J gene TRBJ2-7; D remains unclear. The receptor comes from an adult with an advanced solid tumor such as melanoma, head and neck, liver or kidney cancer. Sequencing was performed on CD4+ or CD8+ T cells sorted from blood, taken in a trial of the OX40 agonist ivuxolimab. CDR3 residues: CASSLRTEISEQYF. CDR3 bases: TGCGCCAGCAGCTTGCGTACGGAAATCTCCGAGCAGTACTTC.